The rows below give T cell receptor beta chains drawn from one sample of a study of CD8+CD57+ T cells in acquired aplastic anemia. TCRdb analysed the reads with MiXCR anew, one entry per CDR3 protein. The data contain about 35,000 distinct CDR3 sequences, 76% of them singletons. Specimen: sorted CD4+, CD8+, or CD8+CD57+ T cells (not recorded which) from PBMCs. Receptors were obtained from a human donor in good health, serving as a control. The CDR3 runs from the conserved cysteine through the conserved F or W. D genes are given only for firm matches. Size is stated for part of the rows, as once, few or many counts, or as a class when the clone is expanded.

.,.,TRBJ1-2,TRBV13,TGTGCCAGCAGCTTAGAATTGGGTAGAAACAACTATGGCTACACCTTC,CASSLELGRNNYGYTF
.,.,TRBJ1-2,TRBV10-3,TGTGCCATCAGTGAGCTTTGGGCCAGCAGTGAAGCGGCCAGGTTTCTCTATGGCTACACCTTC,CAISELWASSEAARFLYGYTF
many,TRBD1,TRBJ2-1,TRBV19,TGTGCCAGTAGTGGGACAGGGACTTCTTCCAATGAGCAGTTCTTC,CASSGTGTSSNEQFF
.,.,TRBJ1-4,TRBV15,TGTGCCACCAGCAGAGGGATACAGGGACCTAATGAAAAACTGTTTTTT,CATSRGIQGPNEKLFF
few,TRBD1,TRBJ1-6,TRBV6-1,TGTGCCAGCAGTCCAGGACAGGGAGGTTCACCCCTCCACTTT,CASSPGQGGSPLHF
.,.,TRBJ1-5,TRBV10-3,TGTGCCATCAAGGGCTACAATCAGCCCCAGCATTTT,CAIKGYNQPQHF
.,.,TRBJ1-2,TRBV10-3,TGTGCCATCAGTGAGGACGAACTAAGGGGCTACACCTTC,CAISEDELRGYTF
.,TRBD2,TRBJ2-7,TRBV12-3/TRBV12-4,TGTGCCAGCAGTTATCGAGCGGGAGGGCCCTACGAGCAGTACTTC,CASSYRAGGPYEQYF
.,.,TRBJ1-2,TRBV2,TGTGCCAGCAGTGATGGACGTTTAAATGGCTACACCTTC,CASSDGRLNGYTF
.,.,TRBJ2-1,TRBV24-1,TGTGCCACCAGTGATCCCTGGGCGGGACTGATAGATGAGCAGTTCTTC,CATSDPWAGLIDEQFF
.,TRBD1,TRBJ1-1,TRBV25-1,TGTGCCAGCAGTGAGACAGGGCGCGCTTTCTTT,CASSETGRAFF
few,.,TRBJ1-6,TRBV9,TGTGCCAGCAGCGGAGAAGGTTCACCCCTCCACTTT,CASSGEGSPLHF
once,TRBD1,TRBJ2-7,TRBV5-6,TGTGCCAGCAGCCAAGCAGACAGGGGCGGGAACGAGCAGTACTTC,CASSQADRGGNEQYF
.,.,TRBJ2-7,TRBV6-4,TGTGCCAGCAGTCGGCTCGACCGGGTAGGTTCACTATGGGAGCAGTACTTC,CASSRLDRVGSLWEQYF
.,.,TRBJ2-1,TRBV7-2,TGTGCCAGCAGCTTCACCTCCTACAATGAGCAGTTCTTC,CASSFTSYNEQFF
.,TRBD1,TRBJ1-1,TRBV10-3,TGTGCCATCAGTGATCCCACGACAGGGCAGAACACTGAAGCTTTCTTT,CAISDPTTGQNTEAFF
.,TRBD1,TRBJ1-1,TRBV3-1,TGTGCCAGCAGGCAAACGGGGACAGTGGGGACTGAAGCTTTCTTT,CASRQTGTVGTEAFF
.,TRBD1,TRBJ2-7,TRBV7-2,TGTGCCAGCAGCTGGGGACAGGGAAACGAGCAGTACTTC,CASSWGQGNEQYF
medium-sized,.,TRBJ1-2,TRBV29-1,TGCAGCGTTGTAGGGGAGGGTAACTATGGCTACACCTTC,CSVVGEGNYGYTF
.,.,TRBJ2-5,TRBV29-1,TGCAGCGTTGTCGGACTAGGGGGAATCCAAGAGACCCAGTACTTC,CSVVGLGGIQETQYF
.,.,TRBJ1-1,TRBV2,TGTGCCAGCAGTTGGGAGGGTTTGAACACTGAAGCTTTCTTT,CASSWEGLNTEAFF
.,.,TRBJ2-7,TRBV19,TGTGCCAGTAGTATCTCACATCGTCCGGGCAACGAGCAGTACTTC,CASSISHRPGNEQYF
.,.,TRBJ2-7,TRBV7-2,TGTGCCAGCAGCTATCCCCTCGGGGGAAACGAGCAGTACTTC,CASSYPLGGNEQYF
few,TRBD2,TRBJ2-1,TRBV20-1,TGCAGTGCTGATAGCGGGGGGGACCCGTCCTACAATGAGCAGTTCTTC,CSADSGGDPSYNEQFF
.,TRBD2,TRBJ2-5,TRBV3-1,TGTGCCAGCAGCTTCGGCGGGGGGGCCTTAGAGACCCAGTACTTC,CASSFGGGALETQYF
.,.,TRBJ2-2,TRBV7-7,TGTGCTAGCAGCTTAGAGGACACCGGGGAGCTGTTTTTT,CASSLEDTGELFF
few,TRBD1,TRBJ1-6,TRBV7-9,TGTGCCAGCAGCGAAGACAGGGTAGGACCCTCACCCCTCCACTTT,CASSEDRVGPSPLHF
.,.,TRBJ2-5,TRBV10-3,TGTGCTACAACCCGGGGGCGTGGGACCCAGTACTTC,CATTRGRGTQYF
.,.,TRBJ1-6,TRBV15,TGTGCCACCAGCAGTCGAGAGCATTCACCCCTCCACTTT,CATSSREHSPLHF
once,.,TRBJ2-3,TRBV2,TGTGCCAGCAGTGACGGAGAAGATACGCAGTATTTT,CASSDGEDTQYF
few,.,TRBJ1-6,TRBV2,TGTGCCAGCAGTGGGGGAGGCTATAATTCACCCCTCCACTTT,CASSGGGYNSPLHF
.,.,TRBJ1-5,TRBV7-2,TGTGCCAGCAGCACGCGCCCGAATCAGCCCCAGCATTTT,CASSTRPNQPQHF
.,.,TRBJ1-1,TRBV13,TGTGCCAGCAGCACGCAGACCGGGAACACTGAAGCTTTCTTT,CASSTQTGNTEAFF
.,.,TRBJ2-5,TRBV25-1,TGTGCCAGCAGTGAAGGTCTAATGGAGGAGCAAGAGACCCAGTACTTC,CASSEGLMEEQETQYF
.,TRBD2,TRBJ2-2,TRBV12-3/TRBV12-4,TGTGCCGGCAGGCCCTCGGCGGGGGGGCCAAGCTCTGGGGACACCGGGGAGCTGTTTTTT,CAGRPSAGGPSSGDTGELFF
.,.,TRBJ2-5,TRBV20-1,TGCAGTGCACAGCGGCGGATCCAAGAGACCCAGTACTTC,CSAQRRIQETQYF
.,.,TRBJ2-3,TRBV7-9,TGTGCCAGCAGCTTGGGCACAGATACGCAGTATTTT,CASSLGTDTQYF
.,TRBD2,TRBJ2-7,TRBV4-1,TGCGCCAGCAGCCAAGAGACGGCGGGGGGCCCCCTGTACGAGCAGTACTTC,CASSQETAGGPLYEQYF
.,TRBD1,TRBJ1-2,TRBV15,TGTGCCACCAGCAGGGATAACAGGGGGCAGGGTGGCTACACCTTC,CATSRDNRGQGGYTF
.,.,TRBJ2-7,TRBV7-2,TGTGCCAGCAGCTTACAGGGGGGCCGCTACGAGCAGTACTTC,CASSLQGGRYEQYF
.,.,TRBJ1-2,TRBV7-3,TGTGCCAGCAGCCCCTCGACAGACTATGGCTACACCTTC,CASSPSTDYGYTF
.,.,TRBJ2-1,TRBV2,TGTGCCAGCAAGAGCTCCTACAATGAGCAGTTCTTC,CASKSSYNEQFF
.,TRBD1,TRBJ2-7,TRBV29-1,TGCAGCGTTGGGGGAGGGGACAGGGACTCCTACGAGCAGTACTTC,CSVGGGDRDSYEQYF
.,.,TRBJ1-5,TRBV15,TGTGCCACCAGCAGAGACTTGGTACCCCGCAATCAGCCCCAGCATTTT,CATSRDLVPRNQPQHF
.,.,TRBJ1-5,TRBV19,TGTGCCAGTAGTACAACAGGACCTTCCAATCAGCCCCAGCATTTT,CASSTTGPSNQPQHF
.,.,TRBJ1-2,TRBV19,TGTGCCAGTAGTATCTATGAGGATGGCTACACCTTC,CASSIYEDGYTF
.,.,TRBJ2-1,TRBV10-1,TGCGCCAGCAGTGAGCAGGCTAGAATTGCCTACAATGAGCAGTTCTTC,CASSEQARIAYNEQFF